This T cell receptor beta chain stems from a study of blood T cell repertoires in COVID-19. Study-wide background: Sites in the United States, Italy and Spain provided acute and convalescent COVID-19 samples. PBMCs, B-cell-depleted T cells, or T cells provided the cDNA or gDNA that made up the material.

Original processing methods: The authors estimated nucleated cell counts from reference gene primer amplification. Sequencing was performed with immunoSEQ multiplex PCR; in TCRdb, only in-frame clones are kept and a portion is missing. V and J calls and clone size are copied from that table; D and trimming were computed from the DNA. The sample shows over 200,000 clones, 83% of them seen only once. Sequencing was performed on peripheral blood. This clonotype was obtained from a woman between 40 and 55 years old with active or convalescent COVID-19.

The CDR3 reads CASSPRGNSPLHF. Written as DNA, the CDR3 is TGTGCCAGCAGCCCCCGCGGGAATTCACCCCTCCACTTT. This rearrangement joins TRBV3-1 (or the pseudogene TRBV3-2) to TRBJ1-6; D unresolved. V lost 4 bases to trimming and J lost 7 bases, with 8 bases between them. The CDR3 spans 13 residues. The germline V gene has CDR1 LGHDT and CDR2 YNNKEL (reference sequence).